This T cell receptor (beta chain) originates from a study of blood T cells in healthy people across ages. The use of a sample-barcoded 5' primer and a J-beta primer mix characterized a second PCR of roughly 6 to 12 cycles. TCRdb re-analysed the 5' RACE reads in MiXCR, keeping a single row per CDR3 protein. Of about 1,500,000 distinct CDR3 sequences in the sample, roughly 27% were seen once. Each donor's blood draw was roughly 10 milliliters of peripheral blood. This clonotype was detected only a few times. The source material was blood. The TCR sequence derives from a woman in her twenties or thirties in good health.

This CDR3 reads CASISGSPYNEQFF. The CDR3 DNA follows: TGTGCCTCGATTAGCGGGAGCCCCTACAATGAGCAGTTCTTC. This chain joins TRBV7-9 and TRBJ2-1; 9 nucleotides align to TRBD2. V shed 11 bases, J shed 2 bases, and the junction held 7 bases outside the gene matches. CDR1 is SEHNR, CDR2 FQNEAQ, per germline (reference sequence). The CDR3 totals 14 residues.